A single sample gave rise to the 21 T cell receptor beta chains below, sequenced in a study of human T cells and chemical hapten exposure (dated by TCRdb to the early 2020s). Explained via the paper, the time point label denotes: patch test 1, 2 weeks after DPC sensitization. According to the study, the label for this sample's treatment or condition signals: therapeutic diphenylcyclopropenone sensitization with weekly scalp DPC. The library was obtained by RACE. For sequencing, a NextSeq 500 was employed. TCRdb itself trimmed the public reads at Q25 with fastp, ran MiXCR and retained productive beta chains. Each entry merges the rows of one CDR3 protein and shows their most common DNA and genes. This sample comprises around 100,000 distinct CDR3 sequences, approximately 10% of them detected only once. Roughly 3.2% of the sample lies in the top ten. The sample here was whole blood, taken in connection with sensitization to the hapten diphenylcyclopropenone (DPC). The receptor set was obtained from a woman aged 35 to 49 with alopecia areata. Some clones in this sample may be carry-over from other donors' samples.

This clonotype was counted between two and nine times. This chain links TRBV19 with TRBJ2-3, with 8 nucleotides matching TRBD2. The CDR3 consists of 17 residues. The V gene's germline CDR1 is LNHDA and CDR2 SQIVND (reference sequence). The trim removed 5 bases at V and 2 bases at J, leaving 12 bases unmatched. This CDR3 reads CASSSPPGTRHTDTQYF. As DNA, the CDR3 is TGTGCCAGTAGTTCACCGCCCGGGACTAGACACACAGATACGCAGTATTTT.

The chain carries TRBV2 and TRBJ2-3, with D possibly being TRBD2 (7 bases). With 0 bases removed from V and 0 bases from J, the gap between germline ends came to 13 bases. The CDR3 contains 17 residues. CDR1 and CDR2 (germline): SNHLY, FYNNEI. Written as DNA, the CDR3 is TGTGCCAGCAGTGAAGCGCGGGGGCATCCTAGCACAGATACGCAGTATTTT. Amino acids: CASSEARGHPSTDTQYF. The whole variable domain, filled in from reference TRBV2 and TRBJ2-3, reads EPEVTQTPSHQVTQMGQEVILRCVPISNHLYFYWYRQILGQKVEFLVSFYNNEISEKSEIFDDQFSVERPDGSNFTLKIRSTKLEDSAMYFCASSEARGHPSTDTQYFGPGTRLTVL.

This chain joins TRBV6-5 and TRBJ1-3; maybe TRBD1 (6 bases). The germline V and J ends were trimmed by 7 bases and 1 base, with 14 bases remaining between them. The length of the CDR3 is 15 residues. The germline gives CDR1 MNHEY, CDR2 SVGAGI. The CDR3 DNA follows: TGTGCCAGCATGGGGCGCGACAGGTCTGGAAACACCATATATTTT. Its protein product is CASMGRDRSGNTIYF.

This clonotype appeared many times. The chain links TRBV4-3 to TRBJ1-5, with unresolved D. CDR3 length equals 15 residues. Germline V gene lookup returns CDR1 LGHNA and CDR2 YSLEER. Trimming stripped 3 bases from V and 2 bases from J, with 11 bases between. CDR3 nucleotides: TGCGCCAGCAGCCAGGGTCGAGGTGGCAATCAGCCCCAGCATTTT. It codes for CASSQGRGGNQPQHF.

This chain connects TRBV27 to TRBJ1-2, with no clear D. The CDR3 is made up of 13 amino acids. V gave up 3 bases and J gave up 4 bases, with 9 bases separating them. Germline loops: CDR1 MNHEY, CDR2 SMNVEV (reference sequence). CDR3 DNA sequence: TGTGCCAGCAGTTTTAGACTTTCCTATGGCTACACCTTC. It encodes CASSFRLSYGYTF.

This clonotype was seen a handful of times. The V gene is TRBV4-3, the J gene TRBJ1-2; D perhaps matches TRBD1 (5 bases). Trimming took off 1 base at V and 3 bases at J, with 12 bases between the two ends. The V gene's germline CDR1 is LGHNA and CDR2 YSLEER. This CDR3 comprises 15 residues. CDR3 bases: TGCGCCAGCAGCCAAGGGGATACGGGGGACTATGGCTACACCTTC. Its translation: CASSQGDTGDYGYTF.

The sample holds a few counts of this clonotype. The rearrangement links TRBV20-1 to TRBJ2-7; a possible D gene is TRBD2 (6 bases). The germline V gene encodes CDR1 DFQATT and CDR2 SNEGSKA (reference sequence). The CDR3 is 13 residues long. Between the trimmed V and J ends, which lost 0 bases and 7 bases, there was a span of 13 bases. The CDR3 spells CSARDRGREEQYF. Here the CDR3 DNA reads TGCAGTGCTAGAGATCGAGGACGGGAGGAGCAGTACTTC.

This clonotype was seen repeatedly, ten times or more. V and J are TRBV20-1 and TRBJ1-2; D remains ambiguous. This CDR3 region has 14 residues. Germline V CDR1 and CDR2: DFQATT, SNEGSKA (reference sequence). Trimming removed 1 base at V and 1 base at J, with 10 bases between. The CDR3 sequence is CSARVPPFNYGYTF. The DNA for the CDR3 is TGCAGTGCTAGAGTACCACCATTTAACTATGGCTACACCTTC.

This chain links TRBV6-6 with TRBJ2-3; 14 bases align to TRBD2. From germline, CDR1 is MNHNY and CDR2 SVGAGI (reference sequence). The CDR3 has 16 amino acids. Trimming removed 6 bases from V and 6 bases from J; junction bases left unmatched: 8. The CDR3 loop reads CASSKGLAGAPDTQYF. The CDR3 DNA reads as TGTGCCAGCAGCAAGGGACTAGCGGGGGCCCCGGATACGCAGTATTTT.

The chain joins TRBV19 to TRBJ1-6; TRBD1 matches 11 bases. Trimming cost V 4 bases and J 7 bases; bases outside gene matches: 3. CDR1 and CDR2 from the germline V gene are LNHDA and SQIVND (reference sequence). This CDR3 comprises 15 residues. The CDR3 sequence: CASSTGQGANSPLHF. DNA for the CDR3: TGTGCCAGTAGTACAGGACAGGGGGCCAATTCACCCCTCCACTTT.

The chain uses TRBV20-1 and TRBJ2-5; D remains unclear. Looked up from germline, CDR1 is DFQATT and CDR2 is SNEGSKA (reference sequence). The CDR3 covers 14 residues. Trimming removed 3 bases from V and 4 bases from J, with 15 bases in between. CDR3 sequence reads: CSASGTVKGETQYF. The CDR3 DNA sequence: TGCAGTGCTAGTGGAACCGTCAAGGGAGAGACCCAGTACTTC.

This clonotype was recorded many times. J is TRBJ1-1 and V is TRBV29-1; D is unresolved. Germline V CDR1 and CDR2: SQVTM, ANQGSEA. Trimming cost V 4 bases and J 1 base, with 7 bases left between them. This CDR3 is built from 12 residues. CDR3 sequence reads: CSVGWENTEAFF. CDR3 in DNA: TGCAGCGTTGGGTGGGAGAACACTGAAGCTTTCTTT.

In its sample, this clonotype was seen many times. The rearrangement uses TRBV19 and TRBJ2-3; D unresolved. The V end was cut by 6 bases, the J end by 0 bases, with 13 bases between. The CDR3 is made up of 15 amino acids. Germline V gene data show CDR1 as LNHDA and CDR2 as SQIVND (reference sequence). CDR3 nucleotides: TGTGCCAGTAGCTCGGACGGTACTAGCACAGATACGCAGTATTTT. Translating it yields CASSSDGTSTDTQYF.

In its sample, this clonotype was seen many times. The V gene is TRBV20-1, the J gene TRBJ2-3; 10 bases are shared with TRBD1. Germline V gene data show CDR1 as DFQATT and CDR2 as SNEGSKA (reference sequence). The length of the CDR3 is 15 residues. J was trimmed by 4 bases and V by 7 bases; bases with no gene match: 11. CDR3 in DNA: TGCAGTGTCAGTCTTGGGACAGGGGCCGCAGATACGCAGTATTTT. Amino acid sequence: CSVSLGTGAADTQYF.

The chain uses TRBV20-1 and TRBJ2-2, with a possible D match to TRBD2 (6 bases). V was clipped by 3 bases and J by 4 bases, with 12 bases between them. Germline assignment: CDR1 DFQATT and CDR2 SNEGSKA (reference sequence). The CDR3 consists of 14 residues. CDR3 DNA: TGCAGTGCTAGCAGCAGGGAGGTCACCGGGGAGCTGTTTTTT. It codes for CSASSREVTGELFF.

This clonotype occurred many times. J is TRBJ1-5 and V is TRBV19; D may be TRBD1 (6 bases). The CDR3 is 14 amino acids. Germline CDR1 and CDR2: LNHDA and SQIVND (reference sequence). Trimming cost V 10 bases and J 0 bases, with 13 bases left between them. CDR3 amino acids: CATTDRISNQPQHF. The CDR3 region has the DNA TGTGCCACCACCGACAGGATTAGCAATCAGCCCCAGCATTTT.

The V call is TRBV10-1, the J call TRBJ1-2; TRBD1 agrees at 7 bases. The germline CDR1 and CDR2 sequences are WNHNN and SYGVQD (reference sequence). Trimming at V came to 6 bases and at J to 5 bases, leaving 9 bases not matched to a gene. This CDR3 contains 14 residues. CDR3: CASSFGTAPYGYTF. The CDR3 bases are TGCGCCAGCAGCTTCGGGACAGCACCTTATGGCTACACCTTC.

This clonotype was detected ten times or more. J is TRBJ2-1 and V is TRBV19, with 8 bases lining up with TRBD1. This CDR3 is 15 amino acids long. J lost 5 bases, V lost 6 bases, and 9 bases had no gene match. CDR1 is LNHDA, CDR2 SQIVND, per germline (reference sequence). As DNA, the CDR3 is TGTGCCAGTAGCGAAGACAGGGGCCTCGACAATGAGCAGTTCTTC. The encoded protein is CASSEDRGLDNEQFF. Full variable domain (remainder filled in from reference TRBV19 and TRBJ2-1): DGGITQSPKYLFRKEGQNVTLSCEQNLNHDAMYWYRQDPGQGLRLIYYSQIVNDFQKGDIAEGYSVSREKKESFPLTVTSAQKNPTAFYLCASSEDRGLDNEQFFGPGTRLTVL.

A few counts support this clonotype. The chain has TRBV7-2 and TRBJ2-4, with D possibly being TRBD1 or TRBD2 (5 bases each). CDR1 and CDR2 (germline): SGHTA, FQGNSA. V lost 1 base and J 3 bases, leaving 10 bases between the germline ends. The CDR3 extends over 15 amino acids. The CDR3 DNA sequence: TGTGCCAGCAGCTTAGATGGGGCGGGCAAAAACATTCAGTACTTC. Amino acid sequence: CASSLDGAGKNIQYF.

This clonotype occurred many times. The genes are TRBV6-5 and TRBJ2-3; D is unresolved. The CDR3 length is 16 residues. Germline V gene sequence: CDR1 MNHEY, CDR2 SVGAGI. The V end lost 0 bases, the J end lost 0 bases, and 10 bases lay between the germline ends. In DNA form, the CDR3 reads TGTGCCAGCAGTTACTCGATGGTGGCTAGCACAGATACGCAGTATTTT. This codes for CASSYSMVASTDTQYF.

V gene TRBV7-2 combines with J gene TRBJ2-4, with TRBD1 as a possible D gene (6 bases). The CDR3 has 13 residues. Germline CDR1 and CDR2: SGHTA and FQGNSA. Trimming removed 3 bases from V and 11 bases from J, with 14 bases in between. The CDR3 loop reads CASSLHREFVQYF. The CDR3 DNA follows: TGTGCCAGCAGCTTGCACAGGGAGTTTGTTCAGTACTTC. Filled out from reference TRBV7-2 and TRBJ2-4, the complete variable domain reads GAGVSQSPSNKVTEKGKDVELRCDPISGHTALYWYRQSLGQGLEFLIYFQGNSAPDKSGLPSDRFSAERTGGSVSTLTIQRTQQEDSAVYLCASSLHREFVQYFGAGTRLSVL.